These 2 T cell receptor beta chains share one sample of origin, sequenced in a study of blood T cells in healthy people across ages. For the second PCR, which ran for roughly 6 to 12 cycles, a sample-barcoded 5' primer and a J-beta primer mix were used. TCRdb called the 5' RACE reads again in MiXCR, with one record for every CDR3 protein. Here the sample spans over a million distinct CDR3 sequences, over 35% being singletons. The sequenced material came from blood. Receptors originate from a woman in her sixties or seventies in good health.

Comments on this clonotype: Mismatch with germline at one junction end may stem from a read error. This chain uses TRBV20-1 with TRBJ2-5, with TRBD2 as a possible D gene (6 bases). Germline lookup yields CDR1 DFQATT and CDR2 SNEGSKA (reference sequence). CDR3 length: 14 residues. The CDR3 DNA reads TGCAGTGCCAGAGATGAGACTAGTGGGGAGACCCAGTACTTC. Amino acid sequence: CSARDETSGETQYF.

In DNA form, the CDR3 reads TGTGCCAGCAGCTTCCCTGTAACCGGATTGGGAATCACAGATACGCAGTATTTT. Its translation is CASSFPVTGLGITDTQYF. The rearrangement links TRBV7-9 to TRBJ2-3, with D uncertain. Trimming shortened V by 3 bases and J by 2 bases, and 21 bases separated the two germline ends. CDR1 and CDR2 (germline): SEHNR, FQNEAQ (reference sequence). This CDR3 spans 18 amino acids. The complete variable domain, with remaining parts taken from reference TRBV7-9 and TRBJ2-3, reads DTGVSQNPRHKITKRGQNVTFRCDPISEHNRLYWYRQTLGQGPEFLTYFQNEAQLEKSRLLSDRFSAERPKGSFSTLEIQRTEQGDSAMYLCASSFPVTGLGITDTQYFGPGTRLTVL.